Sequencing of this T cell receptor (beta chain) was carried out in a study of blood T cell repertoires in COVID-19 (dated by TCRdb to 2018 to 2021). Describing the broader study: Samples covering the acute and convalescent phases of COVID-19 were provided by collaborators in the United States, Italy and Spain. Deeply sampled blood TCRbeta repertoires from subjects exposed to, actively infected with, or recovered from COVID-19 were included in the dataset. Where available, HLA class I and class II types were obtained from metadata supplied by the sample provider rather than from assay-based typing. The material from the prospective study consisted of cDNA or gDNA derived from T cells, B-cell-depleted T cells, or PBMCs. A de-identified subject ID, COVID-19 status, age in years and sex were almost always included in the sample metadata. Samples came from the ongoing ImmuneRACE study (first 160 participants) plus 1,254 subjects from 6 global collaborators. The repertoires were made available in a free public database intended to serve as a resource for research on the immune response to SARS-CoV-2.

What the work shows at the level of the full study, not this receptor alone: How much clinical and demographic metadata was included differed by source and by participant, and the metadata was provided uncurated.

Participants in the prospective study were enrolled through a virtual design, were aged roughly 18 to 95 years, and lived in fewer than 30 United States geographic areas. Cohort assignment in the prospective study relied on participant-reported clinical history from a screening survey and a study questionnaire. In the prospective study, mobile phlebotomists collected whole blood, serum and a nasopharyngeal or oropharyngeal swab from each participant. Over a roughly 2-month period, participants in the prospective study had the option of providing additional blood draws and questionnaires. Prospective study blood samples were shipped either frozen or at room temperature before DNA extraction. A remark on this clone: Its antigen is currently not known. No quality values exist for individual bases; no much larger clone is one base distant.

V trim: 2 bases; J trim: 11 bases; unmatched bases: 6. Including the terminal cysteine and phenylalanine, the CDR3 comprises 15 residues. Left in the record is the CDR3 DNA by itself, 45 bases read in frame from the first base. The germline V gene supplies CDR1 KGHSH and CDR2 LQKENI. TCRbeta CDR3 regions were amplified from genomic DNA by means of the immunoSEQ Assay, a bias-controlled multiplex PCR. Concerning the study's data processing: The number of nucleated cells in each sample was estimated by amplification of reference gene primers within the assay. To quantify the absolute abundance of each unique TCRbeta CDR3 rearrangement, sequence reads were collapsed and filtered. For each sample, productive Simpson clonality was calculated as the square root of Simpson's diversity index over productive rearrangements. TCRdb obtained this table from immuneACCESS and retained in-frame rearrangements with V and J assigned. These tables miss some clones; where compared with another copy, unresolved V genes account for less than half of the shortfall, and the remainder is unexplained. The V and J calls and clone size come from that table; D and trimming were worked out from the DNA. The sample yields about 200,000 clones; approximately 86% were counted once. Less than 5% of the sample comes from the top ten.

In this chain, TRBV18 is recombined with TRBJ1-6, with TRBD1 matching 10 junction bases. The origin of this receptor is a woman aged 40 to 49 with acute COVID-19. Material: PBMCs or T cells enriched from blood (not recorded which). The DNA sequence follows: TGTGCCAGCTCACCAGTGGGACAGGGGATGACACCCCTCCACTTT. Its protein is CASSPVGQGMTPLHF.